This T cell receptor (beta chain) was found in a study of cytomegalovirus exposure and HLA in healthy donors. Overall study context: Within the Caucasian-associated ancestry cluster were under 85% of the roughly 400 genotyped donors.

Germline CDR1 reads GTSNPN; CDR2 reads SVGIG (reference sequence). V lost 2 bases and J lost 1, with 9 bases in between. The CDR3 length is 14 residues. PCR involved 60 Vbeta and 13 Jbeta primers. Generated by immunoSEQ multiplex PCR, the TCRdb table keeps only in-frame clones and is missing some. This sample has around 120,000 clones, with around four fifths found just once. Study results and caveats: Most of the CMV-associated TCR beta chains (in a later analysis) appeared to be HLA-restricted. A missense DCLRE1C variant was associated with V- and J-gene trimming of TCR beta chains in a later analysis, and an independent cohort replicated the association. For presence/absence analyses, sequencing depth was assumed to be roughly uniform across donors.

This clone was recorded once. Antigen: not known. The TCR sequence derives from a man aged 55 to 69 in good health and CMV-seropositive. V is TRBV30 and J is TRBJ1-5; D is perhaps TRBD1 (6 bases). Material for sequencing was PBMCs. Written as DNA, the CDR3 is TGTGCCTGGAGTCTCGGACAGAGCAATCAGCCCCAGCATTTT. The encoded protein is CAWSLGQSNQPQHF.